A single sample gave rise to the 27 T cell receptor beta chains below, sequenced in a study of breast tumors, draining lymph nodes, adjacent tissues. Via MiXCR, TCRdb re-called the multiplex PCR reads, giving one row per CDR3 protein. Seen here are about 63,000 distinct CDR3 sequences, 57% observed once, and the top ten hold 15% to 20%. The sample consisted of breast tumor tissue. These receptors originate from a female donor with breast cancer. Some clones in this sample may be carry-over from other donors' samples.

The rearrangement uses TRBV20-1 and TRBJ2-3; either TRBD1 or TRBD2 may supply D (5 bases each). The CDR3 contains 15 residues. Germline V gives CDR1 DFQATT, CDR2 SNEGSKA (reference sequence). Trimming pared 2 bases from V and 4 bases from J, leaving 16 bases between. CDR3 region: CSARLWDGTSDTQYF. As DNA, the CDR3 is TGCAGTGCTAGACTGTGGGACGGTACGTCAGATACGCAGTATTTT.

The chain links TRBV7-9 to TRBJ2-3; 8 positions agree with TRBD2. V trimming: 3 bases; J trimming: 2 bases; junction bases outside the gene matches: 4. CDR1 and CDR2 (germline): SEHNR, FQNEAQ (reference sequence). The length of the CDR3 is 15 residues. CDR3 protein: CASSFGAGDTDTQYF. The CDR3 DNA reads TGTGCCAGCAGCTTTGGAGCGGGAGACACAGATACGCAGTATTTT.

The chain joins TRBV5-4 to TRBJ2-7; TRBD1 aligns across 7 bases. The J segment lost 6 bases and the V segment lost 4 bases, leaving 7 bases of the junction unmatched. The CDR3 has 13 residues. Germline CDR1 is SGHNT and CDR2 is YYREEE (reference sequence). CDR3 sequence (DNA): TGTGCCAGCAGCCCGGGACAGCCTGGCGAGCAGTACTTC. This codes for CASSPGQPGEQYF.

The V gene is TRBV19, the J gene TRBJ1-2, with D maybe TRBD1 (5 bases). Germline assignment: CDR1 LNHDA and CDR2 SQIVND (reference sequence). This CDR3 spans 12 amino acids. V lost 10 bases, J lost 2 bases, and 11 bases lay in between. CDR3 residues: CATWTNNYGYTF. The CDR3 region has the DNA TGTGCCACCTGGACAAACAACTATGGCTACACCTTC.

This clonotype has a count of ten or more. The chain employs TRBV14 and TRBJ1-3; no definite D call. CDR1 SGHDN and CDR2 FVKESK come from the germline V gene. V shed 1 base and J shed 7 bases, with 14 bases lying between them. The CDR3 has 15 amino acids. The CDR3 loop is CASSQGGGLWNTIYF. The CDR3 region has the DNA TGTGCCAGCAGCCAAGGAGGTGGCCTGTGGAACACCATATATTTT.

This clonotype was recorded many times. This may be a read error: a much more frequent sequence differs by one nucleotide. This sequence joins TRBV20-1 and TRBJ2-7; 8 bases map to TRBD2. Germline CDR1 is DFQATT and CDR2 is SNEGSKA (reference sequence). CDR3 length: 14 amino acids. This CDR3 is CSAIKRETSSEQYF. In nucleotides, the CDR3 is TGCAGTGCAATCAAGCGGGAGACCTCCTCCGAGCAGTACTTC.

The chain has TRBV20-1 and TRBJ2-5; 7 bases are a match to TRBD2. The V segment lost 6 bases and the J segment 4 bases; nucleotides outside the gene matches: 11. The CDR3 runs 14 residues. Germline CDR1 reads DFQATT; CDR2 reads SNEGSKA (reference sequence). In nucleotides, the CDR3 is TGCAGTGCAAGGGGCCCCCCGGGGGGAGAGACCCAGTACTTC. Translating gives CSARGPPGGETQYF.

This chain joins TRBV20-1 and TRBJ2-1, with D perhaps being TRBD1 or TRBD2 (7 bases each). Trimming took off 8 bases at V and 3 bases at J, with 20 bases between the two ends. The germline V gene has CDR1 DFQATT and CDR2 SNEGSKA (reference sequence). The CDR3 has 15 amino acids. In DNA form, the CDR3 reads TGCAGTTTTTCGCAGGGAGGGGGCGGCTACAATGAGCAGTTCTTC. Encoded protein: CSFSQGGGGYNEQFF.

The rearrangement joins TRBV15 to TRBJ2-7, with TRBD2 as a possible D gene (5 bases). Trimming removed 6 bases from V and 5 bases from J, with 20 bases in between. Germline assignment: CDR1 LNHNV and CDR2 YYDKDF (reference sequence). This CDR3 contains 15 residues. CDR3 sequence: CATSAFLWETDEQYF. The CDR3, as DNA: TGTGCCACCAGTGCCTTTCTATGGGAGACCGACGAGCAGTACTTC.

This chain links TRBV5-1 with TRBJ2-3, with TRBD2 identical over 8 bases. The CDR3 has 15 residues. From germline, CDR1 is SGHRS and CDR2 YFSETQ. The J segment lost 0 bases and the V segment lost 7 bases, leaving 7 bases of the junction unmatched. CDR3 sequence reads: CASPTGGGSTDTQYF. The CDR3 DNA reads TGCGCCAGCCCCACGGGGGGGGGTAGCACAGATACGCAGTATTTT.

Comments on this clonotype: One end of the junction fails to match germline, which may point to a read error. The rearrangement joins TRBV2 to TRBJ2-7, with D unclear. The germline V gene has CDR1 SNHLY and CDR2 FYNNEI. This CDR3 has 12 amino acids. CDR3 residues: CSGRNAPWEQYF. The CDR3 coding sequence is TGCAGTGGGCGTAACGCCCCCTGGGAGCAGTACTTC.

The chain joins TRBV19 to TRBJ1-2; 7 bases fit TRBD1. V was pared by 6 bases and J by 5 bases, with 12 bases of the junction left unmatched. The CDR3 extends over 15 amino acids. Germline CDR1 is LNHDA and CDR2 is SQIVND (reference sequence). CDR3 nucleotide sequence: TGTGCCAGTAGCACTGGGACAGCCCAGCAATATGGCTACACCTTC. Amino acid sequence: CASSTGTAQQYGYTF. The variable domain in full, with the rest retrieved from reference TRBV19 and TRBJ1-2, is DGGITQSPKYLFRKEGQNVTLSCEQNLNHDAMYWYRQDPGQGLRLIYYSQIVNDFQKGDIAEGYSVSREKKESFPLTVTSAQKNPTAFYLCASSTGTAQQYGYTFGSGTRLTVV.

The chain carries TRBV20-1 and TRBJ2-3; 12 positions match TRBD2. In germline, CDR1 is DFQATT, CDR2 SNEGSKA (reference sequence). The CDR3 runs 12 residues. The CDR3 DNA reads TGCAGCGCGACTAGCGGGAGTCTCCCCGCGTATTTT. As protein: CSATSGSLPAYF.

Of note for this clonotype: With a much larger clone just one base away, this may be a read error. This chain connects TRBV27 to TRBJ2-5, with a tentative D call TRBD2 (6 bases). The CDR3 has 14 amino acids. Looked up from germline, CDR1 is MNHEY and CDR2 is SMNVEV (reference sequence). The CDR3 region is CASKTSFTQGTQYF. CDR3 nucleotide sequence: TGTGCCAGCAAAACTAGCTTCACCCAAGGGACCCAGTACTTC.

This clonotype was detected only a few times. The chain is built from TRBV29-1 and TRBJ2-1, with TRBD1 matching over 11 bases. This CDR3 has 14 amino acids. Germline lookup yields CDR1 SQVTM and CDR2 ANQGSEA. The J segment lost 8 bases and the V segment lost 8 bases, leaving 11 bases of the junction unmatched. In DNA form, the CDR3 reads TGCAGCTTGTGGGCGGGACAGGGGGTGGATGAGCAGTTCTTC. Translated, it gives CSLWAGQGVDEQFF.

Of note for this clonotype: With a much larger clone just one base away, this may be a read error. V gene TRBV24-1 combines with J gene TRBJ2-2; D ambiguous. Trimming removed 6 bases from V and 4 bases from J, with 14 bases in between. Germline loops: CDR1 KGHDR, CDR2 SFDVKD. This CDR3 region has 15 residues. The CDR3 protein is CATSLSSGLTGELFF. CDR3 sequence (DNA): TGTGCCACCAGTTTATCTTCAGGCCTCACCGGGGAGCTGTTTTTT.

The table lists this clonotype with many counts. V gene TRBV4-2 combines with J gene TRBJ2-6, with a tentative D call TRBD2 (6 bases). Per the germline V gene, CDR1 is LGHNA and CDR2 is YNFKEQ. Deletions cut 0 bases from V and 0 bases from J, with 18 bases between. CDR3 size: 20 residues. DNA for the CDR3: TGTGCCAGCAGCCAAGAGCAGTCGGGGCGGGAAAGCTCTGGGGCCAACGTCCTGACTTTC. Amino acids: CASSQEQSGRESSGANVLTF.

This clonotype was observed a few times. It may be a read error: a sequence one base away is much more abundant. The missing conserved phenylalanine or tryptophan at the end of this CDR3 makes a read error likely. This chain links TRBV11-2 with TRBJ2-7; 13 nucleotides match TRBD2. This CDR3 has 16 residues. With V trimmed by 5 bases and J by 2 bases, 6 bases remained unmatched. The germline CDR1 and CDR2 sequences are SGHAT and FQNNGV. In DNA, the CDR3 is TGTGCCAGCAGCCCTAGAGGACTAGCGGGAGCCTACGAGCAGTACCTC. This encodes CASSPRGLAGAYEQYL.

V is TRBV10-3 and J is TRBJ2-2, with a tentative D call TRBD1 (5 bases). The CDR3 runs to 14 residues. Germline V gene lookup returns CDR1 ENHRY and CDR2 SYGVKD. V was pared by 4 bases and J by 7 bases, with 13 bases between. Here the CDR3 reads CAISGQGRNGELFF. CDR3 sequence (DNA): TGTGCCATCAGTGGCCAGGGTCGTAACGGGGAGCTGTTTTTT.

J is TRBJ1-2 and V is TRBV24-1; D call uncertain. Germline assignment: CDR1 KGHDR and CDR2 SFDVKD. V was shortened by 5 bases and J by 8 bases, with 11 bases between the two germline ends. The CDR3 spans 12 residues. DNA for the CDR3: TGTGCCACCAGTGCCCCGGACGAGGGCTACACCTTC. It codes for CATSAPDEGYTF.

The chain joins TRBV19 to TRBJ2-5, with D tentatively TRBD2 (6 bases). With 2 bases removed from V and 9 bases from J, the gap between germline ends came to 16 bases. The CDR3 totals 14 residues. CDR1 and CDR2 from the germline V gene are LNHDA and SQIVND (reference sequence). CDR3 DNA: TGTGCCAGTAGTATAAGAGGGACTCATCAGCCCCAGTACTTC. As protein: CASSIRGTHQPQYF.

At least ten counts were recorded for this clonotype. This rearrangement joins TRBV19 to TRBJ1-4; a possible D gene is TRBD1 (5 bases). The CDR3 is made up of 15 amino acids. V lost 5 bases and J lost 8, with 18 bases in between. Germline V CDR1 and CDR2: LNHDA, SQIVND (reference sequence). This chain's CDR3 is CASSPRGVQGEKLFF. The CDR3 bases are TGTGCCAGTAGTCCCCGCGGAGTGCAGGGAGAAAAACTGTTTTTT.

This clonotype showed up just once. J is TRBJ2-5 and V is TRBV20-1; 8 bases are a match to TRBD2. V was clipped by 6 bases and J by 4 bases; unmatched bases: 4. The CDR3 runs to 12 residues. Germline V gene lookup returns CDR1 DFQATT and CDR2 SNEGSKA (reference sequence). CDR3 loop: CSASGGAETQYF. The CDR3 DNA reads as TGCAGTGCGTCCGGGGGGGCAGAGACCCAGTACTTC.

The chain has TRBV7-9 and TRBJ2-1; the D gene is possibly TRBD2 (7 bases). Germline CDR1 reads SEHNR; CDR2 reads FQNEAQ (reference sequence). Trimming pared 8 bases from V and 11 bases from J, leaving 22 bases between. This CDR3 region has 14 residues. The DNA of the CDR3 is TGTGCCAGCGGGGGGGCAACAGGGCTTGCCAAGCAGTTCTTC. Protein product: CASGGATGLAKQFF.

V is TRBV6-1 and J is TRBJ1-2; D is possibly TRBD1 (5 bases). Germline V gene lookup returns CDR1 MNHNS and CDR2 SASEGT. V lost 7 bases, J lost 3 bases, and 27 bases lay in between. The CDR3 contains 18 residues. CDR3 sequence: CASKKAGVITGRHYGYTF. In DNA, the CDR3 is TGTGCCAGCAAAAAAGCGGGAGTCATCACAGGAAGGCACTATGGCTACACCTTC.

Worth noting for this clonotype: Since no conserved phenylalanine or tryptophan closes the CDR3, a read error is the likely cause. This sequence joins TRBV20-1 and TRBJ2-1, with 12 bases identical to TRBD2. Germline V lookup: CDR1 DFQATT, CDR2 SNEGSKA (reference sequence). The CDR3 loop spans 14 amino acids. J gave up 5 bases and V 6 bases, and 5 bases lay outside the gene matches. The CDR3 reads CSAWTSGNDNEQFC. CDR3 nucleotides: TGCAGTGCCTGGACTAGCGGGAATGACAATGAGCAGTTCTGC.

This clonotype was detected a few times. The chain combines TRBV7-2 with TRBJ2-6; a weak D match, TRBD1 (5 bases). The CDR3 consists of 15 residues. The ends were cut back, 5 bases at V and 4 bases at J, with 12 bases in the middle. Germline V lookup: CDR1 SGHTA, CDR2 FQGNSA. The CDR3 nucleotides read TGTGCCAGCAGCCGGACAAACCCCGGGGCCAACGTCCTGACTTTC. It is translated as CASSRTNPGANVLTF.